Presented here are 16 T cell receptor beta chains from one specimen sequenced in a study of human T cells and chemical hapten exposure. Using its own MiXCR run on the RACE reads, TCRdb lists one record per CDR3 protein. Here the sample spans around 360,000 distinct CDR3 sequences, under 6.5% being singletons. Time point given: patch test 2, 6 weeks after DPC sensitization. Treatment in this sample: therapeutic diphenylcyclopropenone sensitization with weekly scalp DPC. The input for sequencing was whole blood, taken in connection with sensitization to the hapten diphenylcyclopropenone (DPC). The receptors derive from a woman aged 18-29 years with alopecia areata. Some clones in this sample may be carry-over from other donors' samples.

This chain connects TRBV12-3 or TRBV12-4 to TRBJ2-5; TRBD2 agrees at 9 bases. CDR3 length: 14 amino acids. V trimming: 7 bases; J trimming: 5 bases; junction bases outside the gene matches: 8. CDR3 coding DNA: TGTGCCAGCACCGAGCGGGGGGCCACGGAGACCCAGTACTTC. It translates to CASTERGATETQYF.

This clonotype appeared a few times. This chain uses TRBV7-2 with TRBJ2-6; TRBD1 aligns across 7 bases. Per the germline V gene, CDR1 is SGHTA and CDR2 is FQGNSA. The CDR3 has 15 residues. The ends lost 5 bases at V and 2 bases at J; junction bases unmatched: 3. CDR3 in amino acids: CASSTDRAGANVLTF. In nucleotides, the CDR3 is TGTGCCAGCAGCACAGACAGGGCTGGGGCCAACGTCCTGACTTTC.

This clonotype was counted between two and nine times. The chain links TRBV6-1 to TRBJ2-7; TRBD1 matches at 7 bases. J was trimmed by 6 bases and V by 6 bases; bases with no gene match: 17. CDR3 length: 16 amino acids. Germline loops: CDR1 MNHNS, CDR2 SASEGT. CDR3 sequence reads: CASRIRQGSMESEQYF. The CDR3 nucleotides read TGTGCCAGCAGAATCAGACAGGGATCGATGGAGTCCGAGCAGTACTTC.

This clonotype was seen only a few times. The chain couples TRBV6-2 or TRBV6-3 to TRBJ1-1; TRBD1 agrees at 9 bases. The CDR3 spans 15 residues. Trimming cost V 6 bases and J 8 bases; bases outside gene matches: 13. Germline values: CDR1 MNHEY, CDR2 SVGEGT. CDR3 region: CASRQRTGAPLEAFF. Written as DNA, the CDR3 is TGTGCCAGCAGACAAAGGACAGGGGCGCCGTTGGAAGCTTTCTTT.

This clonotype occurred a few times. J is TRBJ2-7 and V is TRBV20-1; D is perhaps TRBD1 (6 bases). V lost 3 bases and J 4 bases, leaving 22 bases between the germline ends. CDR1 and CDR2 (germline): DFQATT, SNEGSKA (reference sequence). This CDR3 is built from 16 residues. The CDR3 sequence is CSARRLGQQTLYEQYF. In DNA, the CDR3 is TGCAGTGCTAGGCGGCTTGGACAGCAGACTCTTTACGAGCAGTACTTC.

This chain joins TRBV12-3 or TRBV12-4 and TRBJ1-1; D is uncertain. Trimming shortened V by 2 bases and J by 0 bases, and 10 bases separated the two germline ends. CDR3 size: 15 residues. CDR3 loop: CASSLTTAMNTEAFF. The CDR3 DNA sequence: TGTGCCAGCAGTTTAACAACAGCCATGAACACTGAAGCTTTCTTT.

The genes are TRBV4-2 and TRBJ1-2; D is perhaps TRBD1 (6 bases). Trimming cost V 4 bases and J 5 bases, with 14 bases left between them. CDR1 is LGHNA, CDR2 YNFKEQ, per germline. This CDR3 is built from 14 residues. The CDR3 sequence: CASSLRQAWYGYTF. CDR3 nucleotides: TGTGCCAGCAGCCTCCGACAGGCTTGGTATGGCTACACCTTC.

This clonotype was seen a handful of times. This rearrangement joins TRBV3-1 to TRBJ1-4, with D uncertain. There are 15 residues in the CDR3. V was trimmed by 1 base and J by 5 bases, leaving 11 bases between them. Germline V gene sequence: CDR1 LGHDT, CDR2 YNNKEL (reference sequence). CDR3 coding DNA: TGTGCCAGCAGCCAAGGACCGCAGACGAATGAAAAACTGTTTTTT. Protein: CASSQGPQTNEKLFF.

V usage is TRBV6-2 or TRBV6-3 and J usage is TRBJ1-1, with D perhaps TRBD1 (6 bases). CDR3 length equals 12 residues. Trimming stripped 9 bases from V and 5 bases from J, with 13 bases between. CDR1 is MNHEY, CDR2 SVGEGT, per germline. The DNA of the CDR3 is TGTGCCAGTAAAGGGGGTGGGACTGAAGCTTTCTTT. This encodes CASKGGGTEAFF.

The chain carries TRBV18 and TRBJ1-2, with TRBD1 matching 8 bases. Germline CDR1 reads KGHSH; CDR2 reads LQKENI. Unmatched junction bases numbered 16, after V lost 5 bases and J lost 8 bases. This CDR3 has 16 amino acids. CDR3: CASSTTGTGPIGGYTF. The CDR3 bases are TGTGCCAGCTCAACCACCGGGACAGGCCCTATCGGAGGCTACACCTTC.

This clonotype was seen at least ten times. The chain carries TRBV28 and TRBJ2-7, with 8 positions matching TRBD1. Germline assignment: CDR1 MDHEN and CDR2 SYDVKM. The CDR3 contains 17 residues. J lost 3 bases, V lost 3 bases, and 13 bases had no gene match. The CDR3 is CASSFNMWVQGGYEQYF. The CDR3 DNA follows: TGTGCCAGCAGTTTTAATATGTGGGTACAGGGGGGCTACGAGCAGTACTTC. Using reference TRBV28 and TRBJ2-7 for the parts outside the CDR3, the full variable domain is DVKVTQSSRYLVKRTGEKVFLECVQDMDHENMFWYRQDPGLGLRLIYFSYDVKMKEKGDIPEGYSVSREKKERFSLILESASTNQTSMYLCASSFNMWVQGGYEQYFGPGTRLTVT.

This clonotype was observed a handful of times. One end of the junction does not line up with germline, which may come from a read error. This chain links TRBV20-1 with TRBJ1-6, with 7 bases lining up with TRBD1. Germline CDR1 reads DFQATT; CDR2 reads SNEGSKA (reference sequence). CDR3 size: 14 residues. The CDR3 DNA is TGCAGTGCTAGAGGGAACACAGGGGAAAATAGTCAGCCGTTT. Amino acid sequence: CSARGNTGENSQPF.

This chain connects TRBV14 to TRBJ2-7; D ambiguous. The CDR3 is 12 amino acids. The germline V gene has CDR1 SGHDN and CDR2 FVKESK. V shed 5 bases and J shed 9 bases, with 14 bases lying between them. The CDR3 region is CASSFGTFRQYF. The CDR3 DNA is TGTGCCAGCAGCTTCGGAACTTTTCGGCAGTACTTC. Full variable domain (remainder filled in from reference TRBV14 and TRBJ2-7): EAGVTQFPSHSVIEKGQTVTLRCDPISGHDNLYWYRRVMGKEIKFLLHFVKESKQDESGMPNNRFLAERTGGTYSTLKVQPAELEDSGVYFCASSFGTFRQYFGPGTRLTVT.

This chain links TRBV29-1 with TRBJ1-1, with D hard to call. The CDR3 is 13 amino acids. V was clipped by 4 bases and J by 8 bases, with 17 bases between them. CDR1 is SQVTM, CDR2 ANQGSEA, per germline. The CDR3 reads CSVGWGDVGEAFF. The CDR3 coding sequence is TGCAGCGTTGGGTGGGGAGATGTAGGGGAAGCTTTCTTT.

On this clonotype itself: Being one base from a much bigger clone, this may be a read error. V usage is TRBV5-1 and J usage is TRBJ1-6; tentatively, D is TRBD1 (6 bases). The CDR3 covers 16 residues. The germline V gene encodes CDR1 SGHRS and CDR2 YFSETQ. DNA of the CDR3: TGCGCCAGCAGCTTGTGGGGGCAGGGATATAAATCACCCCTCCACTTT. Translation gives CASSLWGQGYKSPLHF.

The chain carries TRBV2 and TRBJ1-1; D is undetermined. Trimming pared 3 bases from V and 0 bases from J, leaving 8 bases between. Per germline, CDR1 SNHLY and CDR2 FYNNEI. There are 14 residues in the CDR3. The CDR3 sequence is CASSDLWVNTEAFF. The CDR3 DNA reads TGTGCCAGCAGTGACCTCTGGGTGAACACTGAAGCTTTCTTT.